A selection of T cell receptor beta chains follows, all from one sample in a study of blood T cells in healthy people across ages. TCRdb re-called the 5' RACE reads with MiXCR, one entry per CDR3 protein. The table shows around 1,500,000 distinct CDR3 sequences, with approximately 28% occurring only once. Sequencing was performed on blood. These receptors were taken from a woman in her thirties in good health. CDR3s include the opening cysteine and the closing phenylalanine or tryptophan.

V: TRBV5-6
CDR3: CASSSGRSVAYEQYF

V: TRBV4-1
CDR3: CASSSFLAGGLRETQYF

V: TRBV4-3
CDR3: CASSLTGVGTQYF

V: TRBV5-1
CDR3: CASSLEWPPGRDTQYF

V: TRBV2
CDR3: CASSEIRGDSANEKLFF

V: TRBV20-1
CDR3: CSAGIQGANTGELFF

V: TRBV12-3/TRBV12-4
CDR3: CASSSGTGGTYEQYF

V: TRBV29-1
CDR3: CSVDSGGATYNEQFF

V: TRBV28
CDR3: CASSLPSPSQTYGYTF

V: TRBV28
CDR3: CASGPGGTSGYGYTF

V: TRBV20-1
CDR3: CSARAMGANQPQHF

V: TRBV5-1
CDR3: CASSPPDWGNEQFF

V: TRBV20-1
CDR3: CSARSGTHNSPLHF

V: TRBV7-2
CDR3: CASSLSGANVRTF

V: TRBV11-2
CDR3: CASRPTSGSDEQYF

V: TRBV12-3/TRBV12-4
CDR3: CASSPRTRNYGYTF

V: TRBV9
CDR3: CASSVGGDCYEQYF

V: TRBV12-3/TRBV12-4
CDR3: CASSLWTAGANVLTF

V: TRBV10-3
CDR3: CAATPGTGKDEQYF

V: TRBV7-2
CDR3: CASSLLRGANSPLHF

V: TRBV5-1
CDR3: CASSSIGSGRYDEQYF

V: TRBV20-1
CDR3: CSAQIQGTRYF

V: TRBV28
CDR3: CASSLNRAPRDEQFF

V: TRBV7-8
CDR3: CASSHAAGGYTF

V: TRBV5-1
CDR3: CASSLEQEGGYTF

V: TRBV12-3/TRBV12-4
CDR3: CASSLSARETQYF

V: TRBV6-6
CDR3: CASVEQNTDTQYF

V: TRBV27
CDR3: CASSLSVADTQYF

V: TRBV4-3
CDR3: CASSQDLAGYTDTQYF

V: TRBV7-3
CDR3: CASSSQGPPSTDTQYF

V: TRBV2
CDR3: CASSERGTFVGYTF

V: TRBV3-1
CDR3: CASSQSRGSYGYTF

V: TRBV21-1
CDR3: CANSSDLETQYF